The 6 T cell receptor beta chains reported below all come from one sample, sequenced in a study of T cells in Graves' hyperthyroidism and ophthalmopathy. Amplified regions were TCR beta CDR3 sequences from RNA transcripts. The HTBI set primed first-round TCR CDR3 RT-PCR. TCRdb ran MiXCR on the multiplex PCR reads and lists one entry per CDR3 protein. Of some 490,000 distinct CDR3 sequences in the sample, about 16% were seen once. The sample taken for sequencing was blood. These receptor sequences come from a woman in her 30s with Graves' ophthalmopathy.

This clonotype came up many times. This chain links TRBV27 with TRBJ1-1, with D possibly being TRBD1 (5 bases). The CDR3 has 14 amino acids. Germline CDR1 MNHEY, CDR2 SMNVEV (reference sequence). Trimming shortened V by 2 bases and J by 3 bases, and 10 bases separated the two germline ends. CDR3: CASSLIVGHTEAFF. CDR3 sequence (DNA): TGTGCCAGCAGTTTAATTGTGGGACACACTGAAGCTTTCTTT.

This clonotype has a count of ten or more. The CDR3 is CASIERSWGITEAFF. In DNA form, the CDR3 reads TGTGCCAGCATCGAAAGGTCATGGGGGATCACTGAAGCTTTCTTT. The genes are TRBV28 and TRBJ1-1; D may be TRBD1 (5 bases). Germline V gene lookup returns CDR1 MDHEN and CDR2 SYDVKM. The CDR3 spans 15 residues. Trimming shortened V by 7 bases and J by 4 bases, and 19 bases separated the two germline ends.

In its sample, this clonotype was seen a few times. This chain joins TRBV5-1 and TRBJ2-5, with D uncertain. The CDR3 extends over 14 amino acids. Germline-derived CDR1 and CDR2 are SGHRS and YFSETQ. Trimming cost V 1 base and J 2 bases, with 9 bases left between them. The CDR3 bases are TGCGCCAGCAGCTTGATTCCGGGTCAAGAGACCCAGTACTTC. Translating gives CASSLIPGQETQYF.

This chain links TRBV10-3 with TRBJ2-7, with TRBD1 matching over 7 bases. Trimming removed 7 bases from V and 6 bases from J; junction bases left unmatched: 6. The CDR3 spans 12 residues. Per the germline V gene, CDR1 is ENHRY and CDR2 is SYGVKD. The CDR3 DNA follows: TGTGCCATCACTCAGGGGGACGGCGAGCAGTACTTC. As protein: CAITQGDGEQYF.

The chain carries TRBV29-1 and TRBJ2-3; no clear D. V was cut by 5 bases and J by 1 base, with 10 bases left in between. The CDR3 runs to 13 residues. From germline, CDR1 is SQVTM and CDR2 ANQGSEA. The CDR3: CSVLGLGTDTQYF. CDR3 nucleotide sequence: TGCAGCGTTTTAGGGTTGGGCACAGATACGCAGTATTTT.

This clonotype was detected only a few times. The V gene is TRBV6-2 or TRBV6-3, the J gene TRBJ2-1, with D unclear. CDR1 MNHEY and CDR2 SVGEGT come from the germline V gene. Trimming shortened V by 7 bases and J by 8 bases, and 15 bases separated the two germline ends. This CDR3 spans 13 amino acids. The CDR3 DNA is TGTGCCAGCACCGTTACCGGTGGCCATGAGCAGTTCTTC. Protein: CASTVTGGHEQFF.